This TCR beta chain was retrieved from a study of blood T cell repertoires in COVID-19. Study context: COVID-19 samples, acute and convalescent, were from the United States, Italy and Spain. In each case, the material was cDNA or gDNA derived from T cells, B-cell-depleted T cells, or PBMCs.

After removal of 5 bases from V and 4 bases from J, the junction contained 7 bases not matched to a gene. The V gene's germline CDR1 is PRHDT and CDR2 FYEKMQ (reference sequence). The CDR3 is 14 residues long. Authors' data handling: Amplification with reference gene primers provided the estimates of nucleated cell counts. The assay was immunoSEQ multiplex PCR, and TCRdb's table has in-frame clones only and misses some. The D gene and trimming were derived from the DNA, and the V and J assignments and clone size from that table. The repertoire has about 160,000 clones, approximately 84% of them found once; the top ten carry about 2%.

Specimen: peripheral blood. The TCR was taken from a man aged 65 to 85 with acute or convalescent COVID-19. This sequence joins TRBV13 and TRBJ1-1; 7 nucleotides match TRBD1. CDR3: CASSTRQGGTEAFF. The CDR3 nucleotides are TGTGCCAGCAGCACCCGACAGGGAGGCACTGAAGCTTTCTTT.